What follows are 4 T cell receptor beta chains derived from one specimen sequenced in a study of OX40 agonist ivuxolimab in advanced cancers. Repertoires were generated with immunoSEQ multiplex PCR, while TCRdb's copy carries only in-frame clones and drops some. The profile covers around 92,000 clones, with roughly 95% appearing a single time and 0.15% to 0.2% taken by the ten largest. The material was CD4+ or CD8+ T cells sorted from blood, obtained in a trial of the OX40 agonist ivuxolimab. These TCRs come from an adult with an advanced solid tumor such as melanoma, head and neck, liver or kidney cancer.

The chain uses TRBV30 and TRBJ1-4, with D possibly being TRBD1 (6 bases). Germline V gene lookup returns CDR1 GTSNPN and CDR2 SVGIG (reference sequence). The germline V and J ends were trimmed by 2 bases and 5 bases, with 12 bases remaining between them. The CDR3 length is 14 residues. CDR3 residues: CAWSFSGQNEKLFF. Written as DNA, the CDR3 is TGTGCCTGGAGTTTCTCCGGACAGAATGAAAAACTGTTTTTT.

CDR3 protein: CASSMQTGDTEAFF. In DNA, the CDR3 is TGTGCCAGTAGTATGCAAACAGGGGACACTGAAGCTTTCTTT. V usage is TRBV19 and J usage is TRBJ1-1, with 7 bases fitting TRBD1. CDR1 is LNHDA, CDR2 SQIVND, per germline (reference sequence). Trimming took 3 bases from V and 3 from J; bases not matched to a gene: 4. CDR3 size: 14 residues.

This clone was observed a single time. This rearrangement joins TRBV6-1 to TRBJ2-1, with a tentative D call TRBD1 (5 bases). Germline assignment: CDR1 MNHNS and CDR2 SASEGT. This CDR3 comprises 13 residues. Trimming stripped 5 bases from V and 5 bases from J, with 10 bases between. The CDR3 is CASSIQANNEQFF. CDR3 DNA: TGTGCCAGCAGTATACAGGCGAACAATGAGCAGTTCTTC.

The chain is built from TRBV30 and TRBJ1-5; a weak D match, TRBD1 (6 bases). The CDR3 runs to 16 residues. Trimming cost V 2 bases and J 7 bases, with 21 bases left between them. The germline V gene has CDR1 GTSNPN and CDR2 SVGIG (reference sequence). CDR3 region: CAWSLAGAFVAQPQHF. The CDR3 bases are TGTGCCTGGAGTCTGGCAGGGGCATTTGTCGCGCAGCCCCAGCATTTT.